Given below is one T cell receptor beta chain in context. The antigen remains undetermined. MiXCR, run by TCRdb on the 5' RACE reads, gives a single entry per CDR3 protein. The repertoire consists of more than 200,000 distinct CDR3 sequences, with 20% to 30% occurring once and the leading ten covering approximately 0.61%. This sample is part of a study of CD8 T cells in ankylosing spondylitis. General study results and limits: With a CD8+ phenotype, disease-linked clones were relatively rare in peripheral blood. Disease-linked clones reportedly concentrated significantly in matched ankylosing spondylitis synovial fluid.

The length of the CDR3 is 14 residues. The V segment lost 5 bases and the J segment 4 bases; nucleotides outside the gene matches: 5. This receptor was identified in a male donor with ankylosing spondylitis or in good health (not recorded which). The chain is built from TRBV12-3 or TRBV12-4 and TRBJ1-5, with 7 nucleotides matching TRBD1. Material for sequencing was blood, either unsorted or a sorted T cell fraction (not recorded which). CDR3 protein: CASSQGQPNQPQHF. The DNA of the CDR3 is TGTGCCAGCAGTCAGGGACAGCCAAATCAGCCCCAGCATTTT.